This T cell receptor beta chain was sequenced in a study of blood T cell repertoires in COVID-19. About the study: In each case, the material was cDNA or gDNA derived from T cells, B-cell-depleted T cells, or PBMCs.

In the original analysis: Amplification of reference gene primers provided the estimated nucleated cell counts. Sequencing was performed with immunoSEQ multiplex PCR; in TCRdb, only in-frame clones are kept and a portion is missing. V and J calls and clone size are given by that table; D and trimming were obtained from the DNA. The repertoire consists of roughly 400,000 clones, with about 87% occurring once and the leading ten covering 10%. In terms of age and location, participants ranged from roughly 18 to 90 years and lived in about 25 US areas. Assignments of participants to cohorts depended upon their own reported clinical history. The length of the CDR3 is 14 residues. With V trimmed by 5 bases and J by 7 bases, 6 bases remained unmatched. Germline V lookup: CDR1 MNHEY, CDR2 SVGAGI.

The receptor comes from a woman between 45 and 65 years old who had recovered from COVID-19. The sample taken for sequencing was PBMCs or T cells enriched from blood (not recorded which). The chain combines TRBV6-5 with TRBJ1-4; TRBD1 agrees at 8 bases. The CDR3 bases are TGTGCCAGCAGTCCAGGGGGCGCAGGTGAAAAACTGTTTTTT. The encoded protein is CASSPGGAGEKLFF.